The 22 T cell receptor beta chains below come from one sample, sequenced in a study of shared clonotypes between healthy human individuals. Here immunoSEQ multiplex PCR was the method, and the copy in TCRdb shows in-frame clones only, minus some. Seen here are more than 2 million clones, around 95% observed once, and the top ten hold around 0.13%. Material: naive CD4+ T cells sorted from blood. The subset here: CD45RA+ positively selected. Every receptor here comes from a man aged 18 to 35 in good health.

J is TRBJ2-5 and V is TRBV4-1; 8 nucleotides match TRBD2. V was pared by 4 bases and J by 5 bases, with 15 bases of the junction left unmatched. This CDR3 contains 17 residues. In germline, CDR1 is MGHRA, CDR2 YSYEKL. The CDR3 DNA is TGCGCCAGCAGCCCCGTTAGAGCGGGGGCCGCGGGGGAGACCCAGTACTTC. Protein product: CASSPVRAGAAGETQYF.

The genes are TRBV2 and TRBJ2-7; D unclear. The CDR3 sequence is 13 residues long. Germline lookup yields CDR1 SNHLY and CDR2 FYNNEI. V dropped 7 bases and J dropped 3 bases, with 13 bases sitting between them. The DNA for the CDR3 is TGTGCCAGCATTAGAGACACCCGCTACGAGCAGTACTTC. Its translation is CASIRDTRYEQYF.

The chain recombines TRBV19 with TRBJ2-5; the D gene is possibly TRBD1 (5 bases). From germline, CDR1 is LNHDA and CDR2 SQIVND (reference sequence). V lost 3 bases to trimming and J lost 7 bases, with 9 bases between them. The CDR3 totals 12 residues. CDR3 sequence (DNA): TGTGCCAGTAGTATTATAAGGGGGACCCAGTACTTC. As protein: CASSIIRGTQYF.

The rearrangement uses TRBV6-6 and TRBJ1-2; the D gene is possibly TRBD1 (5 bases). Trimming removed 6 bases at V and 7 bases at J, with 12 bases between. Germline CDR1 and CDR2: MNHNY and SVGAGI (reference sequence). CDR3 length equals 12 residues. The CDR3 nucleotides read TGTGCCAGCAGGCGAGGGGATGGTGGCTACACCTTC. This codes for CASRRGDGGYTF.

V usage is TRBV30 and J usage is TRBJ1-4; tentative D call: TRBD1 (5 bases). The CDR3 length is 14 residues. Trimming pared 4 bases from V and 10 bases from J, leaving 19 bases between. Germline CDR1 GTSNPN, CDR2 SVGIG (reference sequence). The chain's CDR3 is CAWTPGMGKGKLFF. The CDR3 DNA reads TGTGCCTGGACCCCAGGGATGGGGAAAGGAAAACTGTTTTTT.

V usage is TRBV6-1 and J usage is TRBJ1-2; no firm D call. The CDR3 runs to 16 residues. Germline values: CDR1 MNHNS, CDR2 SASEGT. V was trimmed by 1 base and J by 0 bases, leaving 12 bases between them. In DNA, the CDR3 is TGTGCCAGCAGTGAAGGAGGGTGGGGTACTAACTATGGCTACACCTTC. Residues: CASSEGGWGTNYGYTF.

The chain has TRBV4-3 and TRBJ2-3; D not certain. The V and J ends lost 0 bases and 2 bases respectively, with 9 bases between them. The CDR3 has 15 amino acids. Germline V CDR1 and CDR2: LGHNA, YSLEER. CDR3 nucleotides: TGCGCCAGCAGCCAAGATGCTACGGTCACAGATACGCAGTATTTT. Its translation: CASSQDATVTDTQYF.

The chain couples TRBV2 to TRBJ1-2, with TRBD1 matching 8 bases. The CDR3 length is 18 residues. Germline V gives CDR1 SNHLY, CDR2 FYNNEI. Trimming at V came to 6 bases and at J to 0 bases, leaving 15 bases not matched to a gene. The CDR3 DNA reads TGTGCCAGCAGGACGACAGGGGCCCTAGAAACTTCTAACTATGGCTACACCTTC. As protein: CASRTTGALETSNYGYTF.

This chain links TRBV6-5 with TRBJ2-2; D not certain. The V gene lost 8 bases and the J gene lost 3 bases, with 13 bases spanning the gap. Germline CDR1 is MNHEY and CDR2 is SVGAGI. There are 14 residues in the CDR3. CDR3 in DNA: TGTGCCAGCTACCCCTACAGAGACACCGGGGAGCTGTTTTTT. Residues: CASYPYRDTGELFF.

V usage is TRBV7-9 and J usage is TRBJ2-7, with 7 positions matching TRBD1. Germline lookup yields CDR1 SEHNR and CDR2 FQNEAQ (reference sequence). The CDR3 spans 12 residues. Germline trimming cut 5 bases from V and 11 bases from J; bases unmatched to any gene: 9. CDR3 in amino acids: CASSPGTVGKYF. In nucleotides, the CDR3 is TGTGCCAGCAGCCCCGGGACAGTCGGCAAGTACTTC.

Here the CDR3 reads CASRPEGTRRSYNEQFF. The CDR3 DNA is TGTGCAAGTCGCCCCGAGGGGACACGCCGAAGCTACAATGAGCAGTTCTTC. The genes are TRBV12-2 and TRBJ2-1; TRBD1, the table's D call, was not compared with the DNA. TRBV12-2 is described as a pseudogene. The CDR3 covers 17 residues.

The chain joins TRBV29-1 to TRBJ2-7; D might be TRBD1 (5 bases). V was clipped by 1 base and J by 1 base, with 8 bases between them. From germline, CDR1 is SQVTM and CDR2 ANQGSEA. This CDR3 comprises 13 residues. Here the CDR3 DNA reads TGCAGCGTTGAAGTTGGACAATCCTACGAGCAGTACTTC. Encoded protein: CSVEVGQSYEQYF.

The chain couples TRBV11-2 to TRBJ2-2, with D hard to call. V lost 8 bases and J lost 4, with 14 bases in between. This CDR3 has 14 residues. CDR1 SGHAT and CDR2 FQNNGV come from the germline V gene. The CDR3 nucleotides are TGTGCCAGCCCGTCGGGCAGGCTCACCGGGGAGCTGTTTTTT. Translated: CASPSGRLTGELFF.

The CDR3 DNA reads TGCGCCACCTCCAAAGGGACACTCTCTGGGGCCAACGTCCTGACTTTC. It encodes CATSKGTLSGANVLTF. V and J are TRBV5-1 and TRBJ2-6; TRBD1 is a possible D gene (6 bases). Germline V gene sequence: CDR1 SGHRS, CDR2 YFSETQ. The CDR3 contains 16 residues. The V end lost 9 bases, the J end lost 0 bases, and 16 bases lay between the germline ends.

The chain employs TRBV11-2 and TRBJ2-3; maybe TRBD2 (7 bases). V lost 1 base and J lost 2, with 16 bases in between. From germline, CDR1 is SGHAT and CDR2 FQNNGV. The CDR3 runs 17 residues. The CDR3 DNA reads as TGTGCCAGCAGCTTAGGCGGGGCGGGGGCCGCCACAGATACGCAGTATTTT. Its protein product is CASSLGGAGAATDTQYF.

The V call is TRBV6-1, the J call TRBJ1-6; D perhaps matches TRBD1 (5 bases). CDR3 size: 14 residues. The germline V gene has CDR1 MNHNS and CDR2 SASEGT. Trimming stripped 3 bases from V and 10 bases from J, with 13 bases between. The CDR3 nucleotides read TGTGCCAGCAGTGATGGCGGCGGGGCCTCACCCCTCCACTTT. Its protein is CASSDGGGASPLHF.

The chain recombines TRBV19 with TRBJ1-2, with no clear D. The CDR3 extends over 12 amino acids. Trimming left V 6 bases short and J 4 bases short, with 9 bases between. The germline V gene has CDR1 LNHDA and CDR2 SQIVND (reference sequence). CDR3 nucleotides: TGTGCCAGTAGACCGAACACCTATGGCTACACCTTC. Its translation is CASRPNTYGYTF.

This sequence joins TRBV7-9 and TRBJ2-7, with a tentative D call TRBD1 (5 bases). V was trimmed by 5 bases and J by 2 bases, leaving 13 bases between them. Looked up from germline, CDR1 is SEHNR and CDR2 is FQNEAQ (reference sequence). This CDR3 contains 14 residues. The CDR3 spells CASSQMQGPYEQYF. CDR3 in DNA: TGTGCCAGCAGCCAGATGCAGGGTCCCTACGAGCAGTACTTC.

V and J are TRBV5-6 and TRBJ2-5; D is unclear. Germline loops: CDR1 SGHDT, CDR2 YYEEEE. CDR3 length: 12 residues. Trimming shortened V by 6 bases and J by 2 bases, and 8 bases separated the two germline ends. CDR3 sequence: CASNLGQETQYF. CDR3 in DNA: TGTGCCAGCAATTTGGGGCAAGAGACCCAGTACTTC.

CDR3 sequence reads: CASSRTKGTGYYEQYF. The DNA for the CDR3 is TGTGCCAGCTCACGGACGAAAGGGACAGGGTACTACGAGCAGTACTTC. The rearrangement uses TRBV18 and TRBJ2-7, with 9 bases matching TRBD1. The junction had 10 bases not matched to a gene; V was cut back by 4 bases and J by 3 bases. This CDR3 is built from 16 residues. Looked up from germline, CDR1 is KGHSH and CDR2 is LQKENI.

J is TRBJ1-6 and V is TRBV28, with 8 bases identical to TRBD1. Germline trimming cut 3 bases from V and 7 bases from J; bases unmatched to any gene: 2. CDR1 is MDHEN, CDR2 SYDVKM, per germline. This CDR3 region has 14 residues. The CDR3 is CASSLGQENSPLHF. CDR3 DNA: TGTGCCAGCAGTTTGGGACAGGAAAATTCACCCCTCCACTTT.

On this clone itself: The junction departs from the called germline gene at one end, perhaps through a read error. The CDR3 bases are TGTGCTAGCAGCCCGCAACTAGGGAGTGAGACCCAGTACTTC. Amino acid sequence: CASSPQLGSETQYF. J is TRBJ2-5 and V is TRBV7-7, with D perhaps TRBD2 (5 bases). This CDR3 is 14 amino acids long. Germline V gene sequence: CDR1 SSHAT, CDR2 FNYEAQ (reference sequence).